The source of this T cell receptor (beta chain) is a study of regulatory T cells in long-lasting Graves disease. Notes on the study in general: With approximately 2,500 shared public clonotypes, persistent patients exceeded new patients, who shared 950 to 1,000. Limited samples may have lowered accuracy. Researchers examined only peripheral blood and not thyroid tissue.

Relying on iRepertoire HTBI primers and Arm-PCR of CDR3 regions, the team built TCR beta libraries. TCRdb recomputed calls from the multiplex PCR reads with MiXCR, one row per CDR3 protein. The sample comprises about 350,000 distinct CDR3 sequences, 15% to 20% of which are singletons, and around 20% rests with the top ten. This clonotype showed up just a few times. Antigen: not known. Time point defined: newly diagnosed GD, antithyroid drugs for less than 3 months. Making the TCR library involved RNA that had been extracted from PBMCs. Patients came through an endocrinology department, and that department was in Xi'an, China. The CDR3 has 16 amino acids. CDR1 is MNHEY and CDR2 is SMNVEV in the germline V gene (reference sequence). V dropped 0 bases and J dropped 2 bases, with 11 bases sitting between them. These same records also appear under a second study, on T cells in Graves' hyperthyroidism and ophthalmopathy.

This specimen consisted of peripheral blood mononuclear cells (PBMCs), obtained at new diagnosis, from a patient treated with antithyroid drugs. This chain connects TRBV27 to TRBJ2-1; no clear D. The source of this sequence is a woman aged 18-35 years with Graves disease. CDR3 in amino acids: CASSLSAQPTYNEQFF. DNA of the CDR3: TGTGCCAGCAGTTTATCGGCCCAGCCCACCTACAATGAGCAGTTCTTC.